This T cell receptor beta chain was documented in a study of T cell repertoires in cytomegalovirus infection. Study as a whole: Well-studied HLA-B-restricted epitopes and recently identified HLA-C-restricted epitopes of CMV were both used in the study. Both CMV infection and a matching HLA type were indicated by public TCR beta signatures.

One entry per CDR3 protein, called by TCRdb with MiXCR from the reads. The profile shows around 540,000 distinct CDR3 sequences, around 30% of them singletons. Worth noting for this clonotype: Its antigen remains unidentified.

General study findings and limits: The ex vivo response was dominated by HLA-C-restricted CMV-specific TCR beta clonotypes. Based on cumulative public TCR beta family frequency, carriers of CMV plus the relevant HLA were identified.

The receptor was derived from a human donor in good health (CMV status not recorded). Some clones in this sample may be carry-over from other donors' samples. Material: cultured PBMCs, obtained from culture after CMV antigen stimulation.

Written as DNA, the CDR3 is TGTGCCAGCAGCTTATATGGCGGTAGCACAGATACGCAGTATTTT. Protein sequence: CASSLYGGSTDTQYF. The chain is built from TRBV5-8 and TRBJ2-3; the D is unclear. The CDR3 has 15 amino acids. CDR1 SGHTS and CDR2 YDEGEE come from the germline V gene. Deletions cut 2 bases from V and 0 bases from J, with 10 bases between.